This TCR beta chain is drawn from a study of regulatory T cells in long-lasting Graves disease (dated by TCRdb to 2020 to 2022). Context from the whole study: Antithyroid drugs had been taken for less than 3 months by newly diagnosed Graves' disease patients. Persistent Graves' disease patients were compared with newly diagnosed Graves' disease patients by peripheral blood TCR sequencing and RNA sequencing. The study was registered as a clinical trial and conducted in China. A total of approximately 35 samples underwent TCR sequencing: around 13 from persistent and roughly 20 from newly diagnosed Graves' disease patients.

Sample time point, as interpreted from the label and publication: newly diagnosed GD, antithyroid drugs for less than 3 months. For both TCR sequencing and RNA sequencing, RNA was extracted from PBMCs using TRIzol. The diagnosis of Graves' disease followed American Thyroid Association guidelines. The patients came from an endocrinology department in Xi'an, China. Each patient gave approximately 8.8 milliliters of peripheral blood, collected in an EDTA anticoagulant tube. PBMCs were isolated by Ficoll Paque Plus density gradient separation without further T cell sorting. An Agilent 2100 Bioanalyzer and agarose gel were used to assess RNA quality, and a NanoDrop 2000 was used to measure RNA concentration. The library was made by multiplex PCR. Instrument on record: Illumina HiSeq 4000. To build TCR beta libraries, CDR3 regions were amplified by Arm-PCR using iRepertoire HTBI primers. Before sequencing, the PCR products underwent gel purification. On the authors' methods: Across samples, about 64 TRBV and 13 to 15 TRBJ segments were identified and used for gene usage analysis of CDR3 amino acid clonotypes. COPE and FqMerger were used to merge the filtered high-quality paired reads into contigs. BLAST was used to align contigs to the IMGT TRBV, TRBD and TRBJ reference genes, and CDR3 was defined following IMGT. Highly expanded clones were defined as clonotypes with a frequency above 0.1%. Repertoire diversity was measured by Shannon entropy, and V-J evenness by the Gini coefficient. A clonotype found in more than one individual was treated as public. TCRdb cleaned the public reads at Q25 with fastp, built clones with MiXCR and kept in-frame beta chains. For every CDR3 protein sequence, its rows merge into one entry that carries the most common genes and DNA. These V and J calls rely on TCRdb rather than the paper's analysis. The sample includes 350,000 to 450,000 distinct CDR3 sequences, with around 16% observed a single time. The ten largest clones take up under 9% of the sample.

CDR1 SGDLS and CDR2 YYNGEE are derived from the germline V gene. The CDR3 runs 15 residues from the cysteine to the phenylalanine. The only DNA kept is the CDR3, 45 bases in frame from the first base. Germline trimming amounts to 0 bases on V and 5 bases on J, with 3 as the count of junction bases outside the gene matches. What the study reported, not specific to this receptor: TRBV28, TRBJ1-2 and TRBJ2-5 were preferentially used in persistent disease, while TRBV20-1 and TRBJ2-1 were favored in newly diagnosed disease. Lower TCR Shannon entropy and fewer highly expanded clones were observed in persistent Graves' disease patients than in newly diagnosed patients, which suggested clonal expansion. Sequencing and analysis were restricted to the TCR beta chain. Only peripheral blood was studied, because thyroid tissue, the primary lesion, was inaccessible. More public clonotypes were shared among persistent patients (roughly 2,900) than among newly diagnosed patients (under 1,000). As a limitation, the authors acknowledged that the small sample size may reduce accuracy.

A remark on this clonotype: There is no known antigen for this receptor. Per-nucleotide qualities are absent, and no much larger clonotype sits a single base away.

These data were likewise used in another study, on T cells in Graves' hyperthyroidism and ophthalmopathy. The second study, in turn, reports: Stable Graves' hyperthyroidism was defined as the absence of progression to ophthalmopathy over 18 months of follow-up. Hyperthyroidism patients were aged 18 to 65 years and newly diagnosed, with disease duration of less than 2 months. The study excluded patients with uncontrolled infections, other autoimmune diseases, pregnancy or lactation. Diagnoses were based on clinical symptoms, serum thyroxine and TRAb, thyroid ultrasound and orbital computed tomography. A first-round RT-PCR of the TCR CDR3 used the HTBI primer set with the Qiagen OneStep RT-PCR kit. Most expanded thyroid clonotypes (frequency above 0.001) were also found in blood, which suggests that blood repertoires may mirror thyroid immune responses. In cross-validation, a model built on a 13 V-J signature told ophthalmopathy apart from stable hyperthyroidism with about 90% sensitivity and roughly 81% specificity, and in testing the same model reached 80%/75%. In validation, progression to ophthalmopathy was predicted by the model with 70.59% sensitivity and about 72% specificity, a median of about 6.4 months before onset. To identify distinguishing TCR V-J signatures, a discovery cohort of roughly 100 patients was used, comprising roughly 45 with Graves' ophthalmopathy and 55 to 65 with stable Graves' hyperthyroidism. An independent validation cohort of under 20 hyperthyroidism patients and approximately 16 patients who later progressed to ophthalmopathy tested prospective prediction of ophthalmopathy. The 100 or so discovery patients were randomly split 7:3 into training and test sets. Thyroid tissue and blood T-cell repertoires from about 6 Graves' hyperthyroidism patients were also compared in the study. After blood sampling, hyperthyroidism patients were treated with methimazole at a starting dose of 30 mg daily, and ophthalmopathy patients were treated with high-dose intravenous methylprednisolone. The libraries were constructed in a second round of multiplex PCR and then size-selected and purified. Paired-end sequencing of the libraries was performed with 100 bp reads on an Illumina HiSeq2000. SOAPnuke was used to process the raw data, removing reads that contained adapters or uncalled bases, had a mean Phred below 15, or lacked an exact match to the constant primer or identifier. COPE v1.2.5 was used to merge high-quality paired reads, and clonotypes were defined as unique nucleotide sequences. MiTCR v1.1 was used to align the clonotypes against IMGT TRBV, TRBD and TRBJ reference segments. Only V-J combinations with frequency above 0.0001, covering 99% to 99.2% of repertoires, were analysed. The TCS score was defined as F50 (clonal expansion) divided by E x V (chaos), with BLOSUM62-based TCRdist calculated between CDR3 peptides within each V-J. Welch's t-statistics and random forest reduced roughly 500 V-J features to some 14, which were used in a naive Bayes classifier (R e1071). Sample size was not statistically predetermined, and investigators were not blinded to group allocation. The paper reports TCR Vbeta CDR3 sequencing of approximately 140 peripheral blood samples: some 41 ophthalmopathy, under 80 hyperthyroidism and some 17 progressor patients.

Sequencing used peripheral blood mononuclear cells (PBMCs), obtained at new diagnosis, from a patient treated with antithyroid drugs. This clonotype was sampled from a woman in her forties with Graves disease. Donor details come from another sample of the same person, matched by shared clones. The rearranged segments are TRBV9 and TRBJ2-1; the junction holds 9 bases that match TRBD2. The bases are TGTGCCAGCAGCGTAGGGCTAGCGGGAAACAATGAGCAGTTCTTC. Its translation reads: CASSVGLAGNNEQFF.